These T cell receptor beta chains were read from a single sample in a study of control samples from healthy donors and cancer patients. Generated by immunoSEQ multiplex PCR, the TCRdb table keeps only in-frame clones and is missing some. The table shows approximately 82,000 clones, with over 90% occurring only once. The sequenced sample consisted of blood. These receptors came from a woman under 30 in good health. Both conserved end residues are part of each CDR3. The D gene is left open where the match is weak. The size entry is marked missing in some rows and otherwise reads once, few, many or a size class.

TRBV12-3/TRBV12-4	NA	NA	TRBJ2-2	CASRPQGFGELFF	TGTGCCAGCAGGCCCCAGGGCTTCGGGGAGCTGTTTTTT
TRBV7-2	NA	NA	TRBJ2-5	CASSLVSILAQETQYF	TGTGCCAGCAGCTTAGTCAGTATCCTAGCGCAAGAGACCCAGTACTTC
TRBV5-8	NA	NA	TRBJ2-1	CASSRTMNEQFF	TGTGCCAGCAGTCGGACTATGAATGAGCAGTTCTTC
TRBV15	NA	NA	TRBJ2-7	CATSRGRQAYEQYF	TGTGCCACCAGTCGGGGCCGCCAGGCCTACGAGCAGTACTTC
TRBV10-3	NA	NA	TRBJ1-1	CAISRDEGSWTEAFF	TGTGCCATCAGCAGGGACGAAGGTAGCTGGACTGAAGCTTTCTTT
TRBV28	NA	NA	TRBJ2-7	CASSLTGEGEQYF	TGTGCCAGCAGCTTGACAGGGGAGGGCGAGCAGTACTTC
TRBV28	NA	NA	TRBJ2-5	CASSEAGRETQYF	TGTGCCAGCAGCGAAGCGGGCCGGGAGACCCAGTACTTC
TRBV2	NA	few	TRBJ2-7	CASSGSSYTYEQYF	TGTGCCAGCAGTGGGTCCTCCTATACCTACGAGCAGTACTTC
TRBV27	NA	few	TRBJ2-7	CASSFAYEQYF	TGTGCCAGCAGTTTCGCCTACGAGCAGTACTTC
TRBV2	NA	NA	TRBJ1-1	CASSGSGRLNTEAFF	TGTGCCAGCAGTGGATCTGGACGGCTGAACACTGAAGCTTTCTTT
TRBV19	NA	NA	TRBJ2-1	CASSIGLEVANLRQFF	TGTGCCAGTAGTATTGGTCTAGAGGTGGCTAACTTACGGCAGTTCTTC
TRBV7-3	NA	once	TRBJ2-2	CASSLTGGPSGELFF	TGTGCCAGCAGCTTAACGGGGGGGCCTTCCGGGGAGCTGTTTTTT
TRBV9	NA	NA	TRBJ2-6	CASSSSWGAGATGANVLTF	TGTGCCAGCAGCTCCTCTTGGGGGGCGGGGGCCACTGGGGCCAACGTCCTGACTTTC
TRBV24-1	NA	NA	TRBJ1-1	CATSEGALAEAFF	TGTGCCACCAGTGAGGGGGCTTTGGCTGAAGCTTTCTTT
TRBV7-6	NA	NA	TRBJ1-1	CASSADLNTEAFF	TGTGCCAGCAGCGCCGACCTTAACACTGAAGCTTTCTTT
TRBV6-2/TRBV6-3	NA	NA	TRBJ2-1	CASSYWGNEQFF	TGTGCCAGCAGTTACTGGGGCAATGAGCAGTTCTTC
TRBV4-3	TRBD2	NA	TRBJ2-5	CASSQWTSGRPETQYF	TGCGCCAGCAGCCAATGGACTAGCGGGAGACCGGAGACCCAGTACTTC
TRBV19	TRBD1	NA	TRBJ2-1	CASSKTGTGTNEQFF	TGTGCCAGTAGTAAAACCGGGACAGGCACCAATGAGCAGTTCTTC
TRBV24-1	NA	once	TRBJ1-5	CATSDFGFQPQHF	TGTGCCACCAGTGATTTCGGGTTTCAGCCCCAGCATTTT
TRBV7-2	NA	NA	TRBJ2-3	CASSLPGGPDTQYF	TGTGCCAGCAGCCTCCCCGGGGGGCCAGATACGCAGTATTTT
TRBV7-3	TRBD2	NA	TRBJ2-1	CASSSGLAVSNEQFF	TGTGCCAGCAGTTCGGGACTAGCGGTGAGCAATGAGCAGTTCTTC
TRBV2	NA	NA	TRBJ2-1	CASSTPGEQFF	TGTGCCAGCAGTACTCCGGGTGAGCAGTTCTTC
TRBV28	NA	few	TRBJ2-4	CASSLPLGAKNIQYF	TGTGCCAGCAGTTTACCACTGGGAGCCAAAAACATTCAGTACTTC
TRBV28	NA	NA	TRBJ1-2	CASSKTDWPQGYTF	TGTGCCAGCAGCAAGACGGATTGGCCCCAGGGCTACACCTTC
TRBV6-4	NA	NA	TRBJ2-2	CASSDSDLGELFF	TGTGCCAGCAGTGACTCGGATCTGGGGGAGCTGTTTTTT
TRBV7-9	NA	once	TRBJ1-2	CASSSTGKLNYGYTF	TGTGCCAGCAGCTCAACAGGGAAACTTAACTATGGCTACACCTTC
TRBV19	NA	NA	TRBJ2-1	CASSIGQGNEQFF	TGTGCCAGTAGTATCGGCCAGGGCAATGAGCAGTTCTTC
TRBV5-1	NA	NA	TRBJ2-7	CASRVVGTAYEQYF	TGCGCCAGCCGTGTGGTAGGGACGGCCTACGAGCAGTACTTC
TRBV2	TRBD1	NA	TRBJ2-1	CASKGDSSAYNEQFF	TGTGCCAGCAAAGGGGACAGTTCCGCCTACAATGAGCAGTTCTTC
TRBV29-1	NA	NA	TRBJ2-7	CSAVDSPYEQYF	TGCAGCGCTGTGGACAGCCCCTACGAGCAGTACTTC
TRBV19	NA	NA	TRBJ1-1	CASSIVRTGTEAFF	TGTGCCAGTAGTATCGTTCGAACCGGTACTGAAGCTTTCTTT
TRBV3-1/TRBV3-2	TRBD2	NA	TRBJ2-5	CASSQDVAGWETQYF	TGTGCCAGCAGCCAAGATGTAGCGGGGTGGGAGACCCAGTACTTC
TRBV28	NA	once	TRBJ1-5	CASSLPGNGNQPQHF	TGTGCCAGCAGTTTACCAGGGAATGGGAATCAGCCCCAGCATTTT
TRBV4-2	NA	NA	TRBJ2-3	CASSRPEADKSDTQYF	TGTGCCAGCAGCCGCCCGGAGGCAGACAAATCAGATACGCAGTATTTT
TRBV7-3	NA	once	TRBJ2-5	CASSLGAGETQYF	TGTGCCAGCAGCTTAGGCGCAGGAGAGACCCAGTACTTC